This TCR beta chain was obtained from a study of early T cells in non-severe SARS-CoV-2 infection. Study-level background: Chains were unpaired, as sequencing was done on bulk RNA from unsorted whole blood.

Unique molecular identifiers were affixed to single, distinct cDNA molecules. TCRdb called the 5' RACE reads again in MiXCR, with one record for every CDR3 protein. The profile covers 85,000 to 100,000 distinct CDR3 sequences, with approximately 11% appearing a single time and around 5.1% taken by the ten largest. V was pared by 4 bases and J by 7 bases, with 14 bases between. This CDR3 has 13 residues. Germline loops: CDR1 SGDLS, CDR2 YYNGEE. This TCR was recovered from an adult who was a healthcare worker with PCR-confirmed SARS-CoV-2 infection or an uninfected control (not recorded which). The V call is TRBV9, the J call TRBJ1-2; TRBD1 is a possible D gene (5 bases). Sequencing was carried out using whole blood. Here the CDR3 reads CASSSQGPSGYTF. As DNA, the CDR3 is TGTGCCAGCAGCTCCCAGGGTCCAAGTGGCTACACCTTC.